The 4 T cell receptor beta chains below all came from one sample that was sequenced in a study of blood T cells in healthy people across ages. Primers used in a second PCR of about 6 to 12 cycles were a sample-barcoded 5' primer and a J-beta primer mix. TCRdb ran MiXCR on the 5' RACE reads and lists one entry per CDR3 protein. The table shows 890,000 or so distinct CDR3 sequences, with about 59% occurring only once. The specimen was blood. The origin of the receptors is a man between 25 and 39 years old in good health.

CDR3 bases: TGTGCCAGCAGCTCCTCGGGGAGGGCTCAGCCCCAGCATTTT. Translated, it gives CASSSSGRAQPQHF. This chain links TRBV7-9 with TRBJ1-5; D remains ambiguous. Trimming pared 4 bases from V and 6 bases from J, leaving 13 bases between. CDR1 is SEHNR, CDR2 FQNEAQ, per germline (reference sequence). This CDR3 comprises 14 residues.

The V call is TRBV25-1, the J call TRBJ2-1, with 7 positions matching TRBD2. The germline CDR1 and CDR2 sequences are MGHDK and SYGVNS. The junction had 4 bases not matched to a gene; V was cut back by 4 bases and J by 4 bases. The length of the CDR3 is 14 residues. CDR3 nucleotide sequence: TGTGCCAGCAGTGCAGCGGGGCTATACAATGAGCAGTTCTTC. This sequence encodes CASSAAGLYNEQFF.

The chain links TRBV4-2 to TRBJ1-1, with TRBD1 matching 8 bases. V gave up 1 base and J gave up 12 bases; unmatched junction bases: 4. The germline V gene has CDR1 LGHNA and CDR2 YNFKEQ. CDR3 length: 12 residues. In DNA form, the CDR3 reads TGTGCCAGCAGCCAAGTGGACAGGGAAACTTTCTTT. It encodes CASSQVDRETFF.

This clonotype was observed a single time. The chain joins TRBV7-9 to TRBJ2-7; tentative D call: TRBD2 (6 bases). Judging by the DNA end, TRBJ2-5 fits better; the J call may be wrong. The CDR3 length is 15 residues. The germline gives CDR1 SEHNR, CDR2 FQNEAQ (reference sequence). CDR3 in amino acids: CASSVTGLWSETQYF. The CDR3 coding sequence is TGTGCCAGCAGCGTAACGGGACTCTGGTCTGAGACCCAGTACTTC.